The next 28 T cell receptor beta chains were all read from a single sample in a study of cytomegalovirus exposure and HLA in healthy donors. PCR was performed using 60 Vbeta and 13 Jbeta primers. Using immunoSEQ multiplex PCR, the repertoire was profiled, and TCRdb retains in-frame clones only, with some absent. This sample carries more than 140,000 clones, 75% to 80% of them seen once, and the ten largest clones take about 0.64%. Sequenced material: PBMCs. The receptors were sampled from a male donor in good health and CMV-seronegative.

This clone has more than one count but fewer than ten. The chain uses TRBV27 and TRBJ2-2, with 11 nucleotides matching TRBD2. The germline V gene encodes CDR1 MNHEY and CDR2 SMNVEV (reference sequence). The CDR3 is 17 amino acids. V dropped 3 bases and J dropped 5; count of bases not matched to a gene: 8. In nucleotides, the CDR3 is TGTGCCAGCAGTTTGAGTAGCGGGAGGGCACGGACCGGGGAGCTGTTTTTT. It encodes CASSLSSGRARTGELFF.

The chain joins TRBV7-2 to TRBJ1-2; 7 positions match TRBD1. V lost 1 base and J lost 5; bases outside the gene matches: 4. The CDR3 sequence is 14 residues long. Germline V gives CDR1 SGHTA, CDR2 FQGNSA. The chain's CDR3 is CASSLESTGYGYTF. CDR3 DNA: TGTGCCAGCAGCTTAGAATCGACAGGGTATGGCTACACCTTC.

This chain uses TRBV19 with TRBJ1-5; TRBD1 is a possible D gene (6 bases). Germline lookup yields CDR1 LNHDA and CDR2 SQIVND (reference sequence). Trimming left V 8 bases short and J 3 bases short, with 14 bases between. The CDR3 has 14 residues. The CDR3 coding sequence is TGTGCCAGTCGCCGGGCAGGGGTCAATCAGCCCCAGCATTTT. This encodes CASRRAGVNQPQHF.

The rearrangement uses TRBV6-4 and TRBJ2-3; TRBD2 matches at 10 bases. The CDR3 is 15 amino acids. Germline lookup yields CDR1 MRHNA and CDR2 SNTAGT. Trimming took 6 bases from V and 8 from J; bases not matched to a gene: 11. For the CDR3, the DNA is TGTGCCAGCAGCCGCGAATCCAGCGGGGGGGTTACGCAGTATTTT. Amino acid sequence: CASSRESSGGVTQYF.

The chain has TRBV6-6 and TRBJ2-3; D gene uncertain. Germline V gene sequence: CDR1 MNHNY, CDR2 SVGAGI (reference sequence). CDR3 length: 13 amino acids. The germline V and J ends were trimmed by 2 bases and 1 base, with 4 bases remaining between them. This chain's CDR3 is CASSYPGTDTQYF. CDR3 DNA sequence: TGTGCCAGCAGTTACCCTGGCACAGATACGCAGTATTTT.

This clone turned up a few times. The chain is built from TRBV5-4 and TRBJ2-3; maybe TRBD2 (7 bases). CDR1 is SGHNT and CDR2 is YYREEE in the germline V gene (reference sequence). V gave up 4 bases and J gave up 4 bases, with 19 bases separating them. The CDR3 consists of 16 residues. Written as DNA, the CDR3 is TGTGCCAGCAGCCCTCCCCCCGGGGGGCGGGCAGATACGCAGTATTTT. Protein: CASSPPPGGRADTQYF.

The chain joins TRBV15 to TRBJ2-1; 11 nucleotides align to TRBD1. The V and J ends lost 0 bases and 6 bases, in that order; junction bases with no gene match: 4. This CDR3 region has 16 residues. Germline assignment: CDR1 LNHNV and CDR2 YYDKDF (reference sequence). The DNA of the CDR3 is TGTGCCACCAGCAGAGATTACGGGACAGGGGGCAATGAGCAGTTCTTC. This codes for CATSRDYGTGGNEQFF. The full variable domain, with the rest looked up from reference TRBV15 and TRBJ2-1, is DAMVIQNPRYQVTQFGKPVTLSCSQTLNHNVMYWYQQKSSQAPKLLFHYYDKDFNNEADTPDNFQSRRPNTSFCFLDIRSPGLGDTAMYLCATSRDYGTGGNEQFFGPGTRLTVL.

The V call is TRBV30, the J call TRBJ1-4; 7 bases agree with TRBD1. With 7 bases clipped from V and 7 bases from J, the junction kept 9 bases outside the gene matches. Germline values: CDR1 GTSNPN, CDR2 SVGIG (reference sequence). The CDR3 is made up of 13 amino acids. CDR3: CASDRTRAEKLFF. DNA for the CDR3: TGTGCCTCGGACAGGACCAGAGCTGAAAAACTGTTTTTT.

This CDR3 reads CASSLNPGQGTYTF. CDR3 in DNA: TGTGCCAGCAGTTTAAACCCGGGACAGGGGACCTACACCTTC. This rearrangement joins TRBV27 to TRBJ1-2, with 10 bases fitting TRBD1. The CDR3 runs to 14 residues. V shed 2 bases, J shed 10 bases, and the junction held 7 bases outside the gene matches. CDR1 MNHEY and CDR2 SMNVEV come from the germline V gene (reference sequence).

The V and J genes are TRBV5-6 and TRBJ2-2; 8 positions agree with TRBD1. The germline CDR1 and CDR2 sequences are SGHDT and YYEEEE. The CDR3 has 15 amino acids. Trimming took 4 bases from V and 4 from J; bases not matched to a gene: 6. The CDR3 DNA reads TGTGCCAGCAGCCTCAGGGGGCGGTTCACCGGGGAGCTGTTTTTT. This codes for CASSLRGRFTGELFF.

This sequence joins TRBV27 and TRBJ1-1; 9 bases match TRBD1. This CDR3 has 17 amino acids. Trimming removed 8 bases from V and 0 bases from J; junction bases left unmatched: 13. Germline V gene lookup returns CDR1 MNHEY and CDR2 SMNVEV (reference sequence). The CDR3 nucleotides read TGTGCCAGCCGATTCTCGGGGACAGGGTCTATGAACACTGAAGCTTTCTTT. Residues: CASRFSGTGSMNTEAFF.

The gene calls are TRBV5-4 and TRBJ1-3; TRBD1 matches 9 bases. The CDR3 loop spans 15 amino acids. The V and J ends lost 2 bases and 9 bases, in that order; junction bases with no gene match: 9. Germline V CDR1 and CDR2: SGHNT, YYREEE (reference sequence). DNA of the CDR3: TGTGCCAGCAGCTTACTACAGGGGGCTCGAAGCACCATATATTTT. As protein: CASSLLQGARSTIYF.

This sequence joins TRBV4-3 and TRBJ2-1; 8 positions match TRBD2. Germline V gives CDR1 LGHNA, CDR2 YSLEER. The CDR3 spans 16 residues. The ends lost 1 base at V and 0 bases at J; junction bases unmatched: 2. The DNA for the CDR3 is TGCGCCAGCAGCCAAGGACTAGCGTCCTCCTACAATGAGCAGTTCTTC. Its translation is CASSQGLASSYNEQFF.

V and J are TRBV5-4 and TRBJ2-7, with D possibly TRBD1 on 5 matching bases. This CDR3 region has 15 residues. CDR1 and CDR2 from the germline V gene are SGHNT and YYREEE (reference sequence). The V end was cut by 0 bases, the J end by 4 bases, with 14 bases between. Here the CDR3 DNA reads TGTGCCAGCAGCTTGGGGCAGGGCCCAGGGTACGAGCAGTACTTC. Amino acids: CASSLGQGPGYEQYF.

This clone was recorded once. CDR3 DNA: TGTGCCACCAGCAGATCCGGACAGGCTAGCTACGAGCAGTACTTC. Encoded protein: CATSRSGQASYEQYF. The V gene is TRBV15, the J gene TRBJ2-7; 7 bases map to TRBD1. V lost 2 bases, J lost 3 bases, and 7 bases stayed unmatched. Per the germline V gene, CDR1 is LNHNV and CDR2 is YYDKDF (reference sequence). The CDR3 spans 15 residues.

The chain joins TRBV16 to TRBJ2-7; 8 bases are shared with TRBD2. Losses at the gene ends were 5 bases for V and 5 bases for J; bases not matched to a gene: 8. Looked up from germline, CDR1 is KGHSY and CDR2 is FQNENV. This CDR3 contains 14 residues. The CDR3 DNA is TGTGCCAGCAGCACCCGACGGGGGGGTGACGAGCAGTACTTC. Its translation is CASSTRRGGDEQYF.

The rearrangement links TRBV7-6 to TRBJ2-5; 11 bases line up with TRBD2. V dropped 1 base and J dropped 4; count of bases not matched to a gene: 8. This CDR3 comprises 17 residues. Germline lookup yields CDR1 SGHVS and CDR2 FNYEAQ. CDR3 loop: CASSLGLAGGTGETQYF. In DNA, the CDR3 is TGTGCCAGCAGCTTAGGGCTAGCGGGAGGAACAGGAGAGACCCAGTACTTC.

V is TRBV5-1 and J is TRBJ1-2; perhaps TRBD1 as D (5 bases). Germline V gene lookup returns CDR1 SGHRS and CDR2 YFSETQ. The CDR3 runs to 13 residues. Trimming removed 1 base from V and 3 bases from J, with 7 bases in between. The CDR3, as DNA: TGCGCCAGCAGCTTGCCGGGGGACTATGGCTACACCTTC. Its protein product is CASSLPGDYGYTF.

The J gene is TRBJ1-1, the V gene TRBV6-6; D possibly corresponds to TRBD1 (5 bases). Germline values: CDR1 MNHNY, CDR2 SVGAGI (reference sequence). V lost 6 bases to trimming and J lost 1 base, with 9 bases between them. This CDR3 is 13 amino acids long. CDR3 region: CASRVRENTEAFF. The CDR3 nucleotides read TGTGCCAGCAGAGTCAGGGAGAACACTGAAGCTTTCTTT.

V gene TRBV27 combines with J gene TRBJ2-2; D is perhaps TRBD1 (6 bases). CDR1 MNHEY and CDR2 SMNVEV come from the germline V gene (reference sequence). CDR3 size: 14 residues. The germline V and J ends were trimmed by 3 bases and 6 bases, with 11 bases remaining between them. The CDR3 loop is CASSFSWGPGELFF. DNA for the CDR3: TGTGCCAGCAGTTTTTCGTGGGGGCCCGGGGAGCTGTTTTTT.

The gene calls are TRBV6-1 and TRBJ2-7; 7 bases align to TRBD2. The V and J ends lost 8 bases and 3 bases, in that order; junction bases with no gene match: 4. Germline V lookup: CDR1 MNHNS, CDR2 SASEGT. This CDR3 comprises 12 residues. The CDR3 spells CASDGGGYEQYF. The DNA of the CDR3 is TGTGCCAGCGATGGGGGGGGCTACGAGCAGTACTTC.

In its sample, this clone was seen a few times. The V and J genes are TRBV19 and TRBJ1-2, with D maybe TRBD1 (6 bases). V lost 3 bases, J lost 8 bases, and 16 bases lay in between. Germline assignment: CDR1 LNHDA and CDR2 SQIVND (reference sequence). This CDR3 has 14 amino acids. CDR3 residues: CASSIAGAQFGYTF. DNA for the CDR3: TGTGCCAGTAGTATTGCGGGGGCCCAGTTCGGCTACACCTTC.

The CDR3: CASSHIPGQGILNTEAFF. In nucleotides, the CDR3 is TGCGCCAGCAGCCATATCCCAGGACAGGGGATTTTGAACACTGAAGCTTTCTTT. The chain has TRBV4-1 and TRBJ1-1; 9 nucleotides match TRBD1. J lost 0 bases, V lost 3 bases, and 11 bases had no gene match. Germline-derived CDR1 and CDR2 are MGHRA and YSYEKL. The CDR3 extends over 18 amino acids.

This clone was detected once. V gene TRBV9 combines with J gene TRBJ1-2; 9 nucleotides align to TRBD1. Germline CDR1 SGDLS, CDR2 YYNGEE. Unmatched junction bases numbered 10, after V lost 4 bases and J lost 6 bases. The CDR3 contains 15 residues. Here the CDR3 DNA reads TGTGCCAGCAGCACCCAACCGGGACAGGGCAATGGCTACACCTTC. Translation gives CASSTQPGQGNGYTF.

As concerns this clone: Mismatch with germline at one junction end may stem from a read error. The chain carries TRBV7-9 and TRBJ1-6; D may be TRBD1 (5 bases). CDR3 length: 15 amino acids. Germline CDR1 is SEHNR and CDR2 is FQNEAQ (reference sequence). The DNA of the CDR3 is TGTTCCAGCAGCTTGGAGGGACTGAGTAATTCACCCCTCCACTTT. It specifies CSSSLEGLSNSPLHF.

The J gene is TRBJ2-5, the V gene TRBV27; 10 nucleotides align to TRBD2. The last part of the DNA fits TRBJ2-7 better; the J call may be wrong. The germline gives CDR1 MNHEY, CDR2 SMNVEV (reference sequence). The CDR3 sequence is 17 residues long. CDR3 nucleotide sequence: TGTGCCAGCAGTTTAGGGCCGGGACTAGCGAGGTCCTACGAGCAGTACTTC. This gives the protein CASSLGPGLARSYEQYF.

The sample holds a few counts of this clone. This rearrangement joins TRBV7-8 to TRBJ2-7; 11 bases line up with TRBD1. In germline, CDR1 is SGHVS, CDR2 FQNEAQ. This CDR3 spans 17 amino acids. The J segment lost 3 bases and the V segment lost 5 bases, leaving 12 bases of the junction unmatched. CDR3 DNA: TGTGCCAGCAGCAGAATGGACAGGGGGCCTCTTCTCTACGAGCAGTACTTC. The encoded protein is CASSRMDRGPLLYEQYF.

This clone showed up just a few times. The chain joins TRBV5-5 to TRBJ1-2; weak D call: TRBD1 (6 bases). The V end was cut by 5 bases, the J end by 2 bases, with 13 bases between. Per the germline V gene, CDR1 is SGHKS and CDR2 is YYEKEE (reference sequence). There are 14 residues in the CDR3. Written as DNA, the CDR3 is TGTGCCAGCAGTTGGGGGGGCCAGAACTATGGCTACACCTTC. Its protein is CASSWGGQNYGYTF.